This passage covers 30 T cell receptor beta chains from one sample sequenced in a study of blood T cell repertoires in COVID-19. Sequencing was performed with immunoSEQ multiplex PCR; in TCRdb, only in-frame clones are kept and a portion is missing. The data show approximately 170,000 clones, approximately 90% seen once. The sequencing input was peripheral blood. Source of these receptors: a man aged 45-65 years who had recovered from COVID-19.

This chain joins TRBV6-4 and TRBJ2-1; the match to TRBD1 covers 7 bases. Trimming took 5 bases from V and 3 from J; bases not matched to a gene: 7. The germline gives CDR1 MRHNA, CDR2 SNTAGT. The length of the CDR3 is 15 residues. DNA for the CDR3: TGTGCCAGCAGTCCCGGGACAGTTGACTACAATGAGCAGTTCTTC. Its translation: CASSPGTVDYNEQFF.

The chain uses TRBV11-2 and TRBJ1-1, with 8 bases lining up with TRBD1. From germline, CDR1 is SGHAT and CDR2 FQNNGV. V was pared by 5 bases and J by 5 bases, with 13 bases of the junction left unmatched. The CDR3 consists of 16 residues. CDR3 coding DNA: TGTGCCAGCAGCCTCTCGTCTGCAGGGGGCTGGACTGAAGCTTTCTTT. Its protein product is CASSLSSAGGWTEAFF.

The genes are TRBV5-4 and TRBJ2-5, with 9 positions matching TRBD2. V shed 0 bases, J shed 4 bases, and the junction held 7 bases outside the gene matches. Germline CDR1 is SGHNT and CDR2 is YYREEE (reference sequence). The CDR3 covers 16 residues. CDR3 in amino acids: CASSLAGRGGRETQYF. CDR3 bases: TGTGCCAGCAGCTTGGCCGGGCGGGGGGGCCGAGAGACCCAGTACTTC.

The chain has TRBV25-1 and TRBJ2-3, with a possible D match to TRBD2 (6 bases). Germline values: CDR1 MGHDK, CDR2 SYGVNS. The V end lost 8 bases, the J end lost 6 bases, and 9 bases lay between the germline ends. This CDR3 has 11 amino acids. CDR3: CASGGYDTQYF. CDR3 coding DNA: TGTGCCAGCGGGGGGTATGATACGCAGTATTTT.

The chain uses TRBV2 and TRBJ2-1; D gene unclear. Trimming shortened V by 5 bases and J by 8 bases, and 7 bases separated the two germline ends. This CDR3 has 11 amino acids. CDR1 is SNHLY and CDR2 is FYNNEI in the germline V gene. The CDR3 reads CASSTQDEQFF. The CDR3 DNA sequence: TGTGCCAGCAGTACACAAGATGAGCAGTTCTTC.

The chain links TRBV29-1 to TRBJ1-5, with D perhaps matching TRBD1 (6 bases). V dropped 1 base and J dropped 3 bases, with 7 bases sitting between them. Germline V gives CDR1 SQVTM, CDR2 ANQGSEA. There are 13 residues in the CDR3. The CDR3 is CSVEAGANQPQHF. As DNA, the CDR3 is TGCAGCGTTGAAGCAGGGGCCAATCAGCCCCAGCATTTT.

The rearrangement joins TRBV14 to TRBJ2-1, with 11 bases fitting TRBD2. The germline gives CDR1 SGHDN, CDR2 FVKESK. Trimming took 4 bases from V and 8 from J; bases not matched to a gene: 7. This CDR3 is 15 amino acids long. CDR3 loop: CASSRLAGSVHEQFF. The CDR3 DNA follows: TGTGCCAGCAGCCGACTAGCGGGGTCGGTGCATGAGCAGTTCTTC.

The genes are TRBV6-2 or TRBV6-3 and TRBJ2-7; D call uncertain. This CDR3 is 13 amino acids long. V was cut by 2 bases and J by 3 bases, with 8 bases left in between. Germline values: CDR1 MNHEY, CDR2 SVGEGT. CDR3 nucleotides: TGTGCCAGCAGTTACAACAGAAACTACGAGCAGTACTTC. Translated, it gives CASSYNRNYEQYF.

V and J are TRBV24-1 and TRBJ2-1, with D tentatively TRBD2 (6 bases). Germline CDR1 reads KGHDR; CDR2 reads SFDVKD. The V gene lost 2 bases and the J gene lost 2 bases, with 18 bases spanning the gap. The CDR3 has 18 amino acids. The CDR3 loop reads CATSDSTPSAGPYNEQFF. CDR3 bases: TGTGCCACCAGTGATTCGACGCCCTCAGCGGGCCCCTACAATGAGCAGTTCTTC.

This chain joins TRBV4-1 and TRBJ1-5, with 10 positions matching TRBD1. CDR3 length: 17 residues. Germline V gene data show CDR1 as MGHRA and CDR2 as YSYEKL. V lost 0 bases and J lost 3; bases outside the gene matches: 5. DNA of the CDR3: TGCGCCAGCAGCCAAGAAGGGGACAGGGGAATCAATCAGCCCCAGCATTTT. Translated: CASSQEGDRGINQPQHF.

This chain links TRBV5-4 with TRBJ2-5, with D unclear. In germline, CDR1 is SGHNT, CDR2 YYREEE (reference sequence). Trimming stripped 0 bases from V and 3 bases from J, with 6 bases between. The CDR3 is made up of 13 amino acids. In DNA, the CDR3 is TGTGCCAGCAGCTTGGTATCAGAAGAGACCCAGTACTTC. Its protein product is CASSLVSEETQYF.

The chain couples TRBV28 to TRBJ1-2; D possibly corresponds to TRBD1 (5 bases). The ends were cut back, 5 bases at V and 8 bases at J, with 12 bases in the middle. The germline gives CDR1 MDHEN, CDR2 SYDVKM. There are 12 residues in the CDR3. CDR3 sequence (DNA): TGTGCCAGCAGTCTCAGGGTACGGGGCTACACCTTC. Translated: CASSLRVRGYTF.

In its sample, this clone ranks as medium-sized. Within the sample, other DNA sequences also encode this same CDR3. The rearrangement joins TRBV27 to TRBJ1-5; maybe TRBD1 (5 bases). The V gene's germline CDR1 is MNHEY and CDR2 SMNVEV (reference sequence). Trimming pared 6 bases from V and 1 base from J, leaving 10 bases between. This CDR3 has 14 residues. DNA of the CDR3: TGTGCCAGCAGCCCCGACAGCAGCAATCAGCCCCAGCATTTT. Its protein is CASSPDSSNQPQHF.

The V gene is TRBV28, the J gene TRBJ1-5; D might be TRBD1 (5 bases). Per the germline V gene, CDR1 is MDHEN and CDR2 is SYDVKM. With 2 bases removed from V and 7 bases from J, the gap between germline ends came to 15 bases. The CDR3 has 15 residues. CDR3 DNA: TGTGCCAGCAGTTTAGGGGGGGTTTATAGCCAGCCCCAGCATTTT. Its translation is CASSLGGVYSQPQHF. Together with reference TRBV28 and TRBJ1-5, the CDR3 gives the full variable domain: DVKVTQSSRYLVKRTGEKVFLECVQDMDHENMFWYRQDPGLGLRLIYFSYDVKMKEKGDIPEGYSVSREKKERFSLILESASTNQTSMYLCASSLGGVYSQPQHFGDGTRLSIL.

The chain recombines TRBV24-1 with TRBJ2-5, with TRBD1 matching 10 bases. The V gene end was trimmed by 5 bases and the J gene end by 4 bases; junction bases not matched to a gene: 3. There are 14 residues in the CDR3. The germline gives CDR1 KGHDR, CDR2 SFDVKD. CDR3 residues: CATSARTGGETQYF. CDR3 sequence (DNA): TGTGCCACCAGTGCCAGGACAGGGGGAGAGACCCAGTACTTC.

The rearrangement joins TRBV11-2 to TRBJ1-1; a weak D match, TRBD1 (6 bases). The V gene's germline CDR1 is SGHAT and CDR2 FQNNGV. The CDR3 extends over 15 amino acids. V was clipped by 4 bases and J by 0 bases, with 12 bases between them. The CDR3 here is CASSSLDRLNTEAFF. The CDR3 DNA reads as TGTGCCAGCAGCTCTCTCGACAGGCTGAACACTGAAGCTTTCTTT.

The chain joins TRBV7-3 to TRBJ2-3; possible D gene TRBD2, 6 bases. V dropped 8 bases and J dropped 0 bases, with 15 bases sitting between them. Per the germline V gene, CDR1 is SGHTA and CDR2 is FQGTGA. The CDR3 is made up of 15 amino acids. The CDR3 spells CASHFGGGSTDTQYF. The CDR3 DNA sequence: TGTGCCAGCCACTTCGGTGGGGGGAGCACAGATACGCAGTATTTT.

J is TRBJ1-1 and V is TRBV5-4, with TRBD1 matching over 9 bases. V was clipped by 4 bases and J by 1 base; unmatched bases: 2. CDR3 length: 14 residues. The germline V gene has CDR1 SGHNT and CDR2 YYREEE (reference sequence). The CDR3 DNA reads TGTGCCAGCAGCCCGGGACAGGGGAACACTGAAGCTTTCTTT. It encodes CASSPGQGNTEAFF.

The chain is built from TRBV27 and TRBJ2-7; D possibly corresponds to TRBD1 (6 bases). Germline V gene lookup returns CDR1 MNHEY and CDR2 SMNVEV (reference sequence). The CDR3 contains 16 residues. V lost 0 bases to trimming and J lost 0 bases, with 12 bases between them. CDR3 sequence: CASSLSSGVSSYEQYF. For the CDR3, the DNA is TGTGCCAGCAGTTTATCCTCAGGGGTGAGCTCCTACGAGCAGTACTTC.

This clone was counted only a few times. The gene calls are TRBV7-8 and TRBJ1-2, with unresolved D. The CDR3 has 15 amino acids. Germline-derived CDR1 and CDR2 are SGHVS and FQNEAQ. Trimming pared 1 base from V and 1 base from J, leaving 10 bases between. For the CDR3, the DNA is TGTGCCAGCAGCTTAGGGGGAGGGTTTAACTATGGCTACACCTTC. This translates into CASSLGGGFNYGYTF.

The rearrangement joins TRBV6-5 to TRBJ1-2; 10 nucleotides line up with TRBD1. Germline V gives CDR1 MNHEY, CDR2 SVGAGI. The CDR3 spans 15 residues. J was trimmed by 8 bases and V by 7 bases; bases with no gene match: 13. CDR3: CASIPLRTGGEGYTF. CDR3 coding DNA: TGTGCCAGCATTCCCCTAAGGACAGGGGGAGAGGGCTACACCTTC.

The chain employs TRBV2 and TRBJ2-7; D is possibly TRBD1 (5 bases). This CDR3 is built from 16 residues. The germline CDR1 and CDR2 sequences are SNHLY and FYNNEI. Trimming removed 1 base from V and 6 bases from J, with 19 bases in between. The CDR3 region is CASSEDRGSPKTEQYF. DNA of the CDR3: TGTGCCAGCAGTGAAGATAGGGGATCTCCGAAAACCGAGCAGTACTTC.

The chain is built from TRBV6-2 or TRBV6-3 and TRBJ2-3; D is unresolved. The CDR3 contains 12 residues. The ends were cut back, 5 bases at V and 0 bases at J, with 3 bases in the middle. Germline V gives CDR1 MNHEY, CDR2 SVGEGT. The CDR3 DNA reads TGTGCCAGCAGTCGTAGCACAGATACGCAGTATTTT. Encoded protein: CASSRSTDTQYF.

Only one count was recorded for this clone. The chain links TRBV11-2 to TRBJ1-1; 8 bases match TRBD1. Germline CDR1 is SGHAT and CDR2 is FQNNGV. Trimming removed 1 base from V and 3 bases from J; junction bases left unmatched: 7. The CDR3 is made up of 16 amino acids. CDR3 bases: TGTGCCAGCAGCTTAGTCTTCGGACAGGGCCACACTGAAGCTTTCTTT. This gives the protein CASSLVFGQGHTEAFF. Full variable domain (remainder filled in from reference TRBV11-2 and TRBJ1-1): EAGVAQSPRYKIIEKRQSVAFWCNPISGHATLYWYQQILGQGPKLLIQFQNNGVVDDSQLPKDRFSAERLKGVDSTLKIQPAKLEDSAVYLCASSLVFGQGHTEAFFGQGTRLTVV.

The rearrangement links TRBV7-2 to TRBJ2-3; TRBD1 aligns across 9 bases. CDR1 is SGHTA and CDR2 is FQGNSA in the germline V gene. J lost 4 bases, V lost 5 bases, and 1 base had no gene match. The CDR3 has 13 residues. The CDR3 sequence is CASSRDRADTQYF. The CDR3 DNA sequence: TGTGCCAGCAGCAGGGACAGGGCAGATACGCAGTATTTT.

The chain has TRBV27 and TRBJ2-1; 12 nucleotides agree with TRBD2. CDR1 is MNHEY and CDR2 is SMNVEV in the germline V gene (reference sequence). V was clipped by 2 bases and J by 5 bases; unmatched bases: 4. The CDR3 has 16 amino acids. DNA of the CDR3: TGTGCCAGCAGTTTACGACTAGCGGGGGAAGACAATGAGCAGTTCTTC. This codes for CASSLRLAGEDNEQFF.

The chain links TRBV4-3 to TRBJ1-2, with unresolved D. CDR1 and CDR2 from the germline V gene are LGHNA and YSLEER. Trimming pared 0 bases from V and 2 bases from J, leaving 13 bases between. The CDR3 is 16 residues long. CDR3 sequence (DNA): TGCGCCAGCAGCCAAGAAAGAGCCGGGAGAAACTATGGCTACACCTTC. Protein sequence: CASSQERAGRNYGYTF.

Only a few counts were recorded for this clone. This chain's CDR3 is CASSTNRGPRETQYF. The CDR3 nucleotides are TGTGCCAGCAGCACAAACAGGGGGCCTCGAGAGACCCAGTACTTC. The genes are TRBV7-8 and TRBJ2-5; 9 bases line up with TRBD1. V shed 5 bases, J shed 4 bases, and the junction held 8 bases outside the gene matches. This CDR3 spans 15 amino acids. CDR1 and CDR2 (germline): SGHVS, FQNEAQ.

This sequence joins TRBV11-2 and TRBJ1-5; D unresolved. The CDR3 runs 13 residues. Trimming took off 0 bases at V and 6 bases at J, with 6 bases between the two ends. Germline loops: CDR1 SGHAT, CDR2 FQNNGV. CDR3: CASSLDGGQPQHF. CDR3 sequence (DNA): TGTGCCAGCAGCTTAGACGGAGGTCAGCCCCAGCATTTT.

This rearrangement joins TRBV4-2 to TRBJ2-5; maybe TRBD2 (7 bases). V lost 3 bases and J lost 4, with 21 bases in between. CDR1 LGHNA and CDR2 YNFKEQ come from the germline V gene. The CDR3 is 17 amino acids. CDR3 in amino acids: CASSQNGGQRGTETQYF. The CDR3 DNA reads TGTGCCAGCAGCCAGAACGGGGGGCAGAGGGGGACAGAGACCCAGTACTTC.